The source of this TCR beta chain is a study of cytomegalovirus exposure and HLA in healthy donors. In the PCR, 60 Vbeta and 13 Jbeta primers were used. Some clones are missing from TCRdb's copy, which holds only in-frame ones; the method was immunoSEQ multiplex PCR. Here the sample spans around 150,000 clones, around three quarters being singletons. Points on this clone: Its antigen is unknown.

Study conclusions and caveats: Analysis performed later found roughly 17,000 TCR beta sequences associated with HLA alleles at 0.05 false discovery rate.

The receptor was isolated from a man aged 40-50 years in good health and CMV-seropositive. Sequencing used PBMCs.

CDR3 DNA: TGTGCCAGCAGTGAAGACTATCCCGAAGCTTTCTTT. It yields the protein CASSEDYPEAFF. V gene TRBV2 combines with J gene TRBJ1-1, with D hard to call. CDR1 and CDR2 from the germline V gene are SNHLY and FYNNEI. Trimming pared 1 base from V and 8 bases from J, leaving 8 bases between. The CDR3 runs to 12 residues.